The 15 T cell receptor beta chains given below trace back to one sample, sequenced in a study of breast tumors, draining lymph nodes, adjacent tissues. Breast cancer patients provided tissue from their axillary draining lymph nodes. TCRdb ran MiXCR on the multiplex PCR reads and lists one entry per CDR3 protein. The table has around 140,000 distinct CDR3 sequences, roughly 33% seen once. The sequenced sample was axillary lymph node tissue. All receptors come from a female donor with breast cancer. Some clones in this sample may be carry-over from other donors' samples.

About this clonotype: This may come from a read error, since a much larger clone is one base off. This chain joins TRBV30 and TRBJ1-2, with D possibly TRBD1 on 6 matching bases. The germline CDR1 and CDR2 sequences are GTSNPN and SVGIG (reference sequence). This CDR3 has 13 amino acids. For the CDR3, the DNA is TGTGCCCGGAGTGTAGGGGGGGCGGTTGGCTACACCTTC. As protein: CARSVGGAVGYTF.

Details on this clonotype: A junction end diverges from the germline sequence, so it may reflect a read error. This rearrangement joins TRBV11-2 to TRBJ2-3; 8 bases are a match to TRBD2. The CDR3 length is 17 residues. Germline CDR1 SGHAT, CDR2 FQNNGV. The CDR3 loop reads CAGSLAPAGGPTDTQYF. CDR3 nucleotide sequence: TGTGCCGGCAGCTTAGCCCCGGCGGGGGGCCCCACAGATACGCAGTATTTT.

This clonotype was detected only a few times. A much larger clone lies a single base off, so this may be a read error. This rearrangement joins TRBV12-3 or TRBV12-4 to TRBJ2-5; unclear D gene. Deletions cut 5 bases from V and 2 bases from J, with 9 bases between. The CDR3 totals 13 residues. CDR3 amino acids: CASSSQIQETQYF. As DNA, the CDR3 is TGTGCCAGCAGTAGCCAGATACAAGAGACCCAGTACTTC.

This clonotype was seen many times. The chain's CDR3 is CASSLSRGPSYNEQFF. In DNA form, the CDR3 reads TGTGCCAGCAGCTTGTCACGGGGGCCCTCCTACAATGAGCAGTTCTTC. The gene calls are TRBV11-2 and TRBJ2-1; perhaps D is TRBD1 or TRBD2 (6 bases each). The CDR3 is made up of 16 amino acids. Trimming left V 3 bases short and J 0 bases short, with 12 bases between. Per the germline V gene, CDR1 is SGHAT and CDR2 is FQNNGV.

This clonotype showed up many times. The V call is TRBV19, the J call TRBJ1-5; TRBD1 might be the D (6 bases). The germline V gene encodes CDR1 LNHDA and CDR2 SQIVND (reference sequence). The CDR3 is 16 residues long. Trimming took 1 base from V and 1 from J, leaving 11 bases between them. CDR3 bases: TGTGCCAGTAGTATAGGAACAGGGAGGAGCAATCAGCCCCAGCATTTT. Encoded protein: CASSIGTGRSNQPQHF.

This clonotype has ten or more counts. The V gene is TRBV6-6, the J gene TRBJ2-5, with a possible D match to TRBD2 (6 bases). The CDR3 is 16 residues long. The V end lost 6 bases, the J end lost 0 bases, and 17 bases lay between the germline ends. CDR1 is MNHNY and CDR2 is SVGAGI in the germline V gene (reference sequence). CDR3 sequence: CASRPGVRRYQETQYF. CDR3 DNA sequence: TGTGCCAGCAGACCGGGGGTCAGGCGGTACCAAGAGACCCAGTACTTC.

The chain recombines TRBV6-5 with TRBJ2-5; 9 bases map to TRBD1. Germline V lookup: CDR1 MNHEY, CDR2 SVGAGI. CDR3 length equals 14 residues. The V and J ends lost 8 bases and 4 bases, in that order; junction bases with no gene match: 8. In nucleotides, the CDR3 is TGTGCCAGCTACGGGACAGGGTGGGCAGAGACCCAGTACTTC. This gives the protein CASYGTGWAETQYF.

This clonotype was recorded at least ten times. At one of its ends the junction is not consistent with the germline gene, which may arise from a read error. This chain links TRBV9 with TRBJ2-5, with 8 bases identical to TRBD2. CDR3 length: 14 amino acids. CDR1 is SGDLS and CDR2 is YYNGEE in the germline V gene. CDR3 amino acids: CASSVAGGPETQSF. The DNA of the CDR3 is TGTGCCAGCAGCGTAGCGGGGGGGCCAGAGACCCAGTCCTTC.

This clonotype occurred a few times. Possible read error: a much larger clone is one base away. This sequence joins TRBV19 and TRBJ1-2; D is undetermined. CDR3 length: 21 amino acids. Trimming shortened V by 4 bases and J by 4 bases, and 34 bases separated the two germline ends. Germline loops: CDR1 LNHDA, CDR2 SQIVND (reference sequence). As DNA, the CDR3 is TGTGCCAGTAGTAGGGTGGTGACGTATTCGACCCAGCCCGGATTGCCCTATGGCTACACCTTC. Its protein product is CASSRVVTYSTQPGLPYGYTF.

In this sample, this clonotype turned up a few times. A much larger clone sits a single nucleotide away, making a read error possible. This chain uses TRBV5-5 with TRBJ2-1; 7 bases are a match to TRBD1. The germline V gene has CDR1 SGHKS and CDR2 YYEKEE (reference sequence). The trim removed 6 bases at V and 3 bases at J, leaving 9 bases unmatched. The length of the CDR3 is 15 residues. CDR3 sequence (DNA): TGTGCCAGCACCTCCGGGACAGCGGTCTACAATGAGCAGTTCTTC. Translated: CASTSGTAVYNEQFF.

This clonotype has at least ten counts. This chain joins TRBV12-3 or TRBV12-4 and TRBJ2-1; a weak D match, TRBD2 (7 bases). Trimming took 3 bases from V and 7 from J, leaving 16 bases between them. The CDR3 is 15 amino acids. This CDR3 reads CASSLGRGPLNEQFF. In nucleotides, the CDR3 is TGTGCCAGCAGTTTGGGGCGGGGGCCTTTAAATGAGCAGTTCTTC.

Notes on this clonotype: The CDR3 end shows no conserved phenylalanine or tryptophan, and so a read error is likely. The chain employs TRBV12-3 or TRBV12-4 and TRBJ1-6, with 7 bases matching TRBD1. This CDR3 is 15 amino acids long. V lost 3 bases and J lost 13; bases outside the gene matches: 12. CDR3 sequence (DNA): TGTGCCAGCAGTTTCAATACAGGGGCCGCAGGCCCCCTCCACTCT. It translates to CASSFNTGAAGPLHS.

The table lists this clonotype with many counts. The V call is TRBV19, the J call TRBJ1-2; 8 bases are a match to TRBD1. The CDR3 is made up of 15 amino acids. Germline CDR1 reads LNHDA; CDR2 reads SQIVND (reference sequence). V lost 3 bases, J lost 5 bases, and 8 bases stayed unmatched. The CDR3 bases are TGTGCCAGTAGTATTCCAAAAGGACAGGGTTATGGCTACACCTTC. Its translation is CASSIPKGQGYGYTF.

This clonotype was counted at least ten times. The V gene is TRBV20-1, the J gene TRBJ2-3; perhaps TRBD1 as D (5 bases). V gave up 4 bases and J gave up 4 bases, with 15 bases separating them. CDR3 size: 14 residues. Germline CDR1 reads DFQATT; CDR2 reads SNEGSKA (reference sequence). CDR3 nucleotides: TGCAGTGCTAATCGGGCCCAAGGGGCAGATACGCAGTATTTT. This sequence encodes CSANRAQGADTQYF.

The chain couples TRBV11-2 to TRBJ2-7, with a possible D match to TRBD1 (6 bases). CDR3 size: 16 residues. The germline V gene has CDR1 SGHAT and CDR2 FQNNGV. This chain's CDR3 is CASSSIRGPNTGELYV. The CDR3 bases are TGTGCCAGCAGCTCGATCAGGGGACCGAACACCGGGGAGCTGTACGTC.